These 3 T cell receptor beta chains originate from one sample sequenced in a study of T cells after yellow fever vaccination. TCRdb called the 5' RACE reads again in MiXCR, with one record for every CDR3 protein. This table has some 560,000 distinct CDR3 sequences, less than 20% appearing once. The source material was PBMCs, sampled about 5 days after the first yellow fever vaccination. Receptors originate from a man younger than 30 who received the YFV17D yellow fever vaccine.

This clonotype was detected a few times. This sequence joins TRBV19 and TRBJ2-7; 9 bases line up with TRBD2. V trimming: 3 bases; J trimming: 6 bases; junction bases outside the gene matches: 3. This CDR3 is 13 amino acids long. Germline loops: CDR1 LNHDA, CDR2 SQIVND (reference sequence). The CDR3 sequence is CASSILLAGEQYF. For the CDR3, the DNA is TGTGCCAGTAGTATTTTACTAGCGGGCGAGCAGTACTTC.

The rearrangement joins TRBV7-2 to TRBJ2-7; TRBD2 is a possible D gene (5 bases). This CDR3 spans 15 amino acids. V gave up 0 bases and J gave up 1 base, with 10 bases separating them. The V gene's germline CDR1 is SGHTA and CDR2 FQGNSA. CDR3 nucleotide sequence: TGTGCCAGCAGCTTAGCTCGGCGGGCATCCTACGAGCAGTACTTC. Translated: CASSLARRASYEQYF.

This clonotype was found a few times. V is TRBV12-3 or TRBV12-4 and J is TRBJ1-5, with D unresolved. The germline V and J ends were trimmed by 1 base and 7 bases, with 8 bases remaining between them. The CDR3 length is 13 residues. CDR3 coding DNA: TGTGCCAGCAGTTTAGTGGGGTCCCAGCCCCAGCATTTT. Translation gives CASSLVGSQPQHF.